This TCR beta chain stems from a study of CD8+ T cells in alopecia areata. The study's findings and limits: TCR sharing was clearer in mice than between patients, perhaps partly owing to patient HLA diversity. It was lesional scalp, especially alopecia totalis/universalis, that showed higher clonality than normal scalp.

Points on this clone: Its antigen is undetermined.

Trimming pared 4 bases from V and 3 bases from J, leaving 13 bases between. Germline V gene sequence: CDR1 SGHAT, CDR2 FQNNGV. This CDR3 has 15 residues. The authors extracted RNA and reverse transcribed it into cDNA as the sequencing template. Sequencing used immunoSEQ multiplex PCR; TCRdb keeps in-frame clones, though not all of them. The sample includes about 140,000 clones, 62% seen only once; the top ten take 35% to 40%. This TCR was sampled from a human donor in good health. The sample taken for sequencing was CD8+ T cells sorted from blood. This chain uses TRBV11-2 with TRBJ1-5; D may be TRBD1 (5 bases). The DNA for the CDR3 is TGTGCCAGCAGCTCCCGGGGGATCCACAATCAGCCCCAGCATTTT. It yields the protein CASSSRGIHNQPQHF.